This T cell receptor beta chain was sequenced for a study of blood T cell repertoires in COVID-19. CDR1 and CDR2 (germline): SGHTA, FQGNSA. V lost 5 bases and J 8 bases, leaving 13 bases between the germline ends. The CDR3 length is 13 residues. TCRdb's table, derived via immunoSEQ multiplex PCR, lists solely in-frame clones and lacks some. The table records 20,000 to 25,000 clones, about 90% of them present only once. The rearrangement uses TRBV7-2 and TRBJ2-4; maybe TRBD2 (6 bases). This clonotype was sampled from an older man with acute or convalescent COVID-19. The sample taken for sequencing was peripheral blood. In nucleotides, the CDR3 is TGTGCCAGCAGCAAAGCGAGGGAGGACATTCAGTACTTC. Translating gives CASSKAREDIQYF.